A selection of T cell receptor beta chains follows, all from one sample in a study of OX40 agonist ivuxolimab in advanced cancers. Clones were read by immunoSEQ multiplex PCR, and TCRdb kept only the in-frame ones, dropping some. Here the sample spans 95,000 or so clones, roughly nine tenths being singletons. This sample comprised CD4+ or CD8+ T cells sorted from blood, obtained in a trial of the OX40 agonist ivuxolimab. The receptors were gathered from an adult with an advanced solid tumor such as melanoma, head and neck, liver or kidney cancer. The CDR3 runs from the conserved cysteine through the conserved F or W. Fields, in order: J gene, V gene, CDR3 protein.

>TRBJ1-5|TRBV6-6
CASRGQGQPQHF
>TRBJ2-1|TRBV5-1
CASSPAGGTGYNEQFF
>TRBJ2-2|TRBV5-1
CASYSGGDTGELFF
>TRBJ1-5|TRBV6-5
CASSYGQGYQPQHF
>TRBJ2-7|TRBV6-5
CASRGQGFDEQYF
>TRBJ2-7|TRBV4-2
CASSQGGGSYEQYF
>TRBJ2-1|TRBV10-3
CAIDGDNEQFF
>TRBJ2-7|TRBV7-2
CASSVEQIYYEQYF
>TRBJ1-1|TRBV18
CASSPPAGEAFF
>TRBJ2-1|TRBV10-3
CAISAPSRTGGGEQFF
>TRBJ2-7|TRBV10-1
CASSEGGRYEQYF
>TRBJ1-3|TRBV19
CASSTWTGARSGNTIYF
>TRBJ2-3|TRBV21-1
CASSTPPEGAGGLTDTQYF
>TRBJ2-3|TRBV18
CASSPQIAGEYSTDTQYF
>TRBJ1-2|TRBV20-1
CSAPGAIAYTF
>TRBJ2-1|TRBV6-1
CASSDLNEQFF
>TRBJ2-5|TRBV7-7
CASASGRAETQYF
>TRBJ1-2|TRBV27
CASSSGQGNGYTF
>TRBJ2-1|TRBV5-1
CASSLGRQGVSYNEQFF
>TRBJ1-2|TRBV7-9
CASSPGADYGYTF
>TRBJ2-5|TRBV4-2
CASSQASGGRSSETQYF
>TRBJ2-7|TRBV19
CASSPRDGRIEQYF
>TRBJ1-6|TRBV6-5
CASSPRRGRGSPLHF
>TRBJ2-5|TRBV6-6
CASATSGREQETQYF
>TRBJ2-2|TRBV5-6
CASSPDSGRGTGELFF
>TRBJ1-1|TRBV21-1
CASNRVRKGGRTEAFF
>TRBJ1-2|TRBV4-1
CASSQAPRGGYGYTF
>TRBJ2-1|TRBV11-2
CASSFELAGVGEQFF
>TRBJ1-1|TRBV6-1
CASTTWGTEAFF
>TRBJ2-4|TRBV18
CASSPGLAGDKNIQYF
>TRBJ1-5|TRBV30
CAWSVRTGARQPQHF
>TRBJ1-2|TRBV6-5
CASRPQGKYYGYTF
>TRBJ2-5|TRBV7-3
CASSLVRGSQETQYF
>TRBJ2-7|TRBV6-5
CASTPGQGYEQYF
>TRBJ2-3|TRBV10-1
CASSESFGQGDTDTQYF
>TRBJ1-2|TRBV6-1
CASRIGQGLESGYTF